This T cell receptor (beta chain) was found in a study of long-term antiretroviral therapy in people with HIV. Study-wide results and caveats: HIV repertoires covered narrower CDR3 length ranges than controls did. Specimen acquisition occurred between the mid-2000s and the late 2010s, potentially under older ART regimens.

The CDR3 is made up of 16 amino acids. CDR1 is SGDLS and CDR2 is YYNGEE in the germline V gene. The V segment lost 2 bases and the J segment 7 bases; nucleotides outside the gene matches: 8. Held in samples before DNA extraction were about 0.85-10 million cryopreserved PBMC. This clone was seen just once. Its antigen is currently unknown. Sequencing relied on immunoSEQ assay v3.0, run at survey level. Produced via immunoSEQ multiplex PCR; TCRdb's table is partial and in-frame only. The sample includes around 30,000 clones, 93% of them seen just once. The sequencing here drew on unsorted PBMCs, taken 6.2 years after starting antiretroviral therapy. This chain uses TRBV9 with TRBJ2-1, with 11 positions matching TRBD2. This receptor was obtained from a middle-aged man with HIV. The CDR3 loop reads CASSVGSGGAENEQFF. For the CDR3, the DNA is TGTGCCAGCAGCGTCGGTAGCGGGGGGGCCGAAAATGAGCAGTTCTTC.